The 29 T cell receptor beta chains reported below all come from one sample, sequenced in a study of shared clonotypes between healthy human individuals. The table came from immunoSEQ multiplex PCR; TCRdb's copy has only in-frame clones and leaves some out. The repertoire has approximately 530,000 clones, about 95% of them found once; the top ten carry less than 0.06%. The sequenced material came from naive CD4+ T cells sorted from blood. Subset denoted: CD45RA+ positively selected. Receptors were obtained from a woman younger than 45 in good health.

The chain employs TRBV11-2 and TRBJ1-1; D uncertain. Germline V lookup: CDR1 SGHAT, CDR2 FQNNGV. The CDR3 loop spans 14 amino acids. V dropped 1 base and J dropped 0 bases, with 6 bases sitting between them. The CDR3 region is CASSLALLNTEAFF. As DNA, the CDR3 is TGTGCCAGCAGCTTAGCCCTCTTGAACACTGAAGCTTTCTTT.

The chain couples TRBV5-6 to TRBJ2-7, with D tentatively TRBD1 or TRBD2 (5 bases each). The CDR3 consists of 13 residues. V lost 4 bases and J lost 3, with 11 bases in between. Germline V gene lookup returns CDR1 SGHDT and CDR2 YYEEEE. DNA of the CDR3: TGTGCCAGCAGCCTGGGGACCTACTACGAGCAGTACTTC. This translates into CASSLGTYYEQYF.

The chain employs TRBV5-4 and TRBJ2-1; 13 bases fit TRBD2. CDR3 size: 20 residues. CDR1 is SGHNT, CDR2 YYREEE, per germline (reference sequence). Trimming cost V 4 bases and J 3 bases; bases outside gene matches: 16. This CDR3 is CASSKTTLIGTSGNYNEQFF. DNA of the CDR3: TGTGCCAGCAGCAAAACGACATTAATCGGGACTAGCGGGAACTACAATGAGCAGTTCTTC.

Here the CDR3 DNA reads TGTGCCAGCAGCTTCGGTCACCAAGAGACCCAGTACTTC. The encoded protein is CASSFGHQETQYF. V usage is TRBV7-6 and J usage is TRBJ2-5; D gene ambiguous. The CDR3 loop spans 13 amino acids. V gave up 3 bases and J gave up 0 bases, with 5 bases separating them. Germline CDR1 SGHVS, CDR2 FNYEAQ.

This clone came up once. This chain uses TRBV5-4 with TRBJ2-2, with a possible D match to TRBD1 (6 bases). Germline-derived CDR1 and CDR2 are SGHNT and YYREEE (reference sequence). The CDR3 extends over 15 amino acids. V dropped 4 bases and J dropped 2 bases, with 12 bases sitting between them. The CDR3 spells CASSIQGFNTGELFF. CDR3 nucleotides: TGTGCCAGCAGCATTCAGGGGTTTAACACCGGGGAGCTGTTTTTT.

This chain joins TRBV6-1 and TRBJ2-3; perhaps D is TRBD1 or TRBD2 (5 bases each). V was shortened by 4 bases and J by 6 bases, with 20 bases between the two germline ends. The CDR3 loop spans 16 amino acids. Per germline, CDR1 MNHNS and CDR2 SASEGT. The CDR3 sequence: CASSGGQGPGRDTQYF. In nucleotides, the CDR3 is TGTGCCAGCAGTGGAGGGCAGGGCCCGGGCAGGGATACGCAGTATTTT.

The chain combines TRBV15 with TRBJ2-5, with D possibly being TRBD2 (6 bases). Per the germline V gene, CDR1 is LNHNV and CDR2 is YYDKDF (reference sequence). The CDR3 is made up of 16 amino acids. Trimming took 0 bases from V and 5 from J, leaving 16 bases between them. The CDR3 here is CATSRDLRGLRETQYF. The CDR3 nucleotides read TGTGCCACCAGCAGAGACCTCCGGGGGTTGAGGGAGACCCAGTACTTC.

The chain employs TRBV14 and TRBJ2-2; perhaps TRBD1 as D (6 bases). Germline lookup yields CDR1 SGHDN and CDR2 FVKESK. The germline V and J ends were trimmed by 6 bases and 5 bases, with 10 bases remaining between them. The CDR3 is 13 amino acids. The CDR3 is CASRTTGTGELFF. DNA of the CDR3: TGTGCCAGCAGGACAACAGGGACCGGGGAGCTGTTTTTT.

The chain carries TRBV7-9 and TRBJ2-5; 7 bases agree with TRBD1. TRBJ2-7 explains the end of the DNA better; the J call may be wrong. The CDR3 loop spans 14 amino acids. CDR1 and CDR2 (germline): SEHNR, FQNEAQ (reference sequence). DNA of the CDR3: TGTGCCAGCAGCGGCAGGACAGGTAATAACGAGCAGTACTTC. Translated: CASSGRTGNNEQYF.

The rearrangement uses TRBV4-3 and TRBJ2-7, with D hard to call. This CDR3 has 14 residues. Trimming cost V 5 bases and J 2 bases, with 13 bases left between them. Germline V CDR1 and CDR2: LGHNA, YSLEER. CDR3 coding DNA: TGCGCCAGCAGCTCCACTATGGTCGCCTACGAGCAGTACTTC. Translated, it gives CASSSTMVAYEQYF.

CDR3 loop: CASSHGLAGDTQYF. CDR3 coding DNA: TGCGCCAGCAGCCACGGACTAGCGGGAGATACGCAGTATTTT. The chain recombines TRBV4-1 with TRBJ2-3; 11 bases line up with TRBD2. The V gene's germline CDR1 is MGHRA and CDR2 YSYEKL. Trimming took 3 bases from V and 5 from J; bases not matched to a gene: 1. The CDR3 covers 14 residues.

The chain carries TRBV11-2 and TRBJ2-7; perhaps D is TRBD1 or TRBD2 (5 bases each). Per the germline V gene, CDR1 is SGHAT and CDR2 is FQNNGV. The CDR3 is 13 residues long. V lost 3 bases and J lost 2, with 8 bases in between. CDR3 nucleotides: TGTGCCAGCAGCTTCGGGGCTACCTACGAGCAGTACTTC. It codes for CASSFGATYEQYF.

In DNA, the CDR3 is TGTGCCATCAGTCTCGGGACGGAGACTGAAGCTTTCTTT. This codes for CAISLGTETEAFF. The chain joins TRBV10-3 to TRBJ1-1; the D gene is possibly TRBD1 (5 bases). The CDR3 spans 13 residues. V shed 5 bases and J shed 5 bases, with 12 bases lying between them. Per the germline V gene, CDR1 is ENHRY and CDR2 is SYGVKD.

The CDR3 loop is CSVSEGNEQFF. In DNA form, the CDR3 reads TGCAGCGTTTCAGAGGGCAATGAGCAGTTCTTC. This chain uses TRBV29-1 with TRBJ2-1; D is perhaps TRBD2 (5 bases). This CDR3 has 11 amino acids. From germline, CDR1 is SQVTM and CDR2 ANQGSEA. V shed 5 bases and J shed 6 bases, with 8 bases lying between them.

The CDR3 spells CASSEPQFGETQYF. The CDR3 bases are TGTGCCAGCAGTGAACCACAGTTCGGAGAGACCCAGTACTTC. This chain connects TRBV25-1 to TRBJ2-5, with D uncertain. The CDR3 covers 14 residues. With 2 bases removed from V and 4 bases from J, the gap between germline ends came to 11 bases. CDR1 MGHDK and CDR2 SYGVNS come from the germline V gene.

The chain uses TRBV2 and TRBJ2-5, with a possible D match to TRBD1 (5 bases). The J call is uncertain, as TRBJ2-7 better fits the DNA end. Germline CDR1 reads SNHLY; CDR2 reads FYNNEI. The CDR3 consists of 14 residues. This chain's CDR3 is CASKQDTQSYEQYF. CDR3 bases: TGTGCCAGCAAACAGGACACGCAGTCCTACGAGCAGTACTTC.

V usage is TRBV4-2 and J usage is TRBJ1-2, with D possibly TRBD1 on 5 matching bases. Trimming cost V 0 bases and J 4 bases, with 18 bases left between them. CDR1 LGHNA and CDR2 YNFKEQ come from the germline V gene. The length of the CDR3 is 17 residues. The CDR3 is CASSQDSPYGAVYGYTF. In DNA form, the CDR3 reads TGTGCCAGCAGCCAAGATTCACCCTATGGGGCAGTCTATGGCTACACCTTC.

The chain combines TRBV2 with TRBJ1-2; no clear D gene. The V and J ends lost 2 bases and 5 bases respectively, with 6 bases between them. Looked up from germline, CDR1 is SNHLY and CDR2 is FYNNEI. This CDR3 has 12 amino acids. CDR3 loop: CASSETTYGYTF. Here the CDR3 DNA reads TGTGCCAGCAGTGAAACTACATATGGCTACACCTTC.

On this clone: This specimen includes other DNA sequences encoding the same CDR3. The chain has TRBV5-1 and TRBJ2-6; possibly TRBD1 for D (5 bases). Trimming took off 0 bases at V and 2 bases at J, with 6 bases between the two ends. In germline, CDR1 is SGHRS, CDR2 YFSETQ. The CDR3 loop spans 15 amino acids. CDR3 DNA: TGCGCCAGCAGCTTGGGGGGCACTGGGGCCAACGTCCTGACTTTC. It encodes CASSLGGTGANVLTF.

This chain's CDR3 is CAINGPGQGSSTDTQYF. Here the CDR3 DNA reads TGTGCCATCAATGGTCCGGGACAGGGATCAAGCACAGATACGCAGTATTTT. This rearrangement joins TRBV10-3 to TRBJ2-3; TRBD1 matches at 9 bases. J lost 0 bases, V lost 7 bases, and 11 bases had no gene match. The CDR3 has 17 residues. Germline V gene sequence: CDR1 ENHRY, CDR2 SYGVKD.

This chain links TRBV6-5 with TRBJ2-7; 10 nucleotides line up with TRBD1. With 6 bases clipped from V and 6 bases from J, the junction kept 11 bases outside the gene matches. The germline V gene encodes CDR1 MNHEY and CDR2 SVGAGI. This CDR3 has 15 amino acids. In nucleotides, the CDR3 is TGTGCCAGCAGCCCCGGGACAGGGGCCTGGGGCGAGCAGTACTTC. Protein sequence: CASSPGTGAWGEQYF.

The V and J genes are TRBV5-1 and TRBJ2-5, with 7 bases lining up with TRBD1. The CDR3 spans 14 residues. Unmatched junction bases numbered 4, after V lost 4 bases and J lost 1 base. CDR1 is SGHRS and CDR2 is YFSETQ in the germline V gene. CDR3 coding DNA: TGCGCCAGCAGCCTCGGGACAGCCCAAGAGACCCAGTACTTC. Translating it yields CASSLGTAQETQYF.

The chain is built from TRBV7-9 and TRBJ2-5; TRBD2 aligns across 9 bases. The DNA end favors TRBJ2-7, so the J call may be wrong. This CDR3 contains 15 residues. CDR1 SEHNR and CDR2 FQNEAQ come from the germline V gene (reference sequence). The CDR3 here is CASSLASGSGYEQYF. The CDR3 nucleotides are TGTGCCAGCAGCTTAGCTAGCGGGAGCGGGTACGAGCAGTACTTC.

This clone appeared a single time. The V call is TRBV28, the J call TRBJ1-5; 7 positions agree with TRBD1. V dropped 8 bases and J dropped 2; count of bases not matched to a gene: 12. CDR1 MDHEN and CDR2 SYDVKM come from the germline V gene. CDR3 length: 16 residues. CDR3 sequence reads: CASRQGGGFGNQPQHF. CDR3 nucleotide sequence: TGTGCCAGCCGACAGGGAGGTGGATTCGGCAATCAGCCCCAGCATTTT.

This chain connects TRBV4-2 to TRBJ2-5; 7 nucleotides line up with TRBD2. Matching the DNA end better, TRBJ2-7 makes the J call doubtful. The germline V gene encodes CDR1 LGHNA and CDR2 YNFKEQ. The CDR3 covers 17 residues. The chain's CDR3 is CASSQEIRSGFYYEQYF. The CDR3 region has the DNA TGTGCCAGCAGCCAAGAAATCCGTAGCGGGTTTTATTACGAGCAGTACTTC.

The J gene is TRBJ1-1, the V gene TRBV5-1, with D hard to call. The V and J ends lost 4 bases and 1 base respectively, with 5 bases between them. CDR1 and CDR2 from the germline V gene are SGHRS and YFSETQ. This CDR3 region has 12 residues. Here the CDR3 DNA reads TGCGCCAGCAGCGACACGAACACTGAAGCTTTCTTT. Protein: CASSDTNTEAFF.

Points on this clone: Mismatch with germline at one junction end may stem from a read error. The chain employs TRBV28 and TRBJ2-7; 12 bases agree with TRBD1. The CDR3 extends over 13 amino acids. Looked up from germline, CDR1 is MDHEN and CDR2 is SYDVKM. The CDR3 spells CASGGQGAYGQYF. The DNA of the CDR3 is TGTGCCAGCGGGGGACAGGGGGCGTACGGGCAGTACTTC.

The chain links TRBV29-1 to TRBJ1-1, with 8 nucleotides matching TRBD1. There are 14 residues in the CDR3. Germline loops: CDR1 SQVTM, CDR2 ANQGSEA. V gave up 5 bases and J gave up 3 bases; unmatched junction bases: 8. The CDR3 nucleotides are TGCAGCGTTCGGGACAGGTCAAGGGACACTGAAGCTTTCTTT. Its translation is CSVRDRSRDTEAFF.

CDR3 bases: TGTGCCAGCAGCTTTACCGGGACGAGGGGGAACACTGAAGCTTTCTTT. As protein: CASSFTGTRGNTEAFF. The rearrangement uses TRBV7-2 and TRBJ1-1; weak D call: TRBD1 (5 bases). This CDR3 is 16 amino acids long. Germline-derived CDR1 and CDR2 are SGHTA and FQGNSA. Trimming shortened V by 3 bases and J by 1 base, and 15 bases separated the two germline ends.